The T cell receptor beta chain under discussion was sequenced for a study of blood T cell repertoires in COVID-19. This clone was seen a single time. The CDR3 loop spans 14 amino acids. Losses at the gene ends were 4 bases for V and 1 base for J; bases not matched to a gene: 3. Germline assignment: CDR1 SGDLS and CDR2 YYNGEE. As originally analysed: Estimation of nucleated cell counts relied on the amplification of reference gene primers. Data came from immunoSEQ multiplex PCR; TCRdb stores just in-frame clones and leaves some out. The DNA was the basis for D and trimming; V, J and clone size are from that table. This table has about 140,000 clones, 85% to 90% appearing once.

The origin of this receptor is a man in his fifties with active or convalescent COVID-19. Sequenced input: peripheral blood. The chain couples TRBV9 to TRBJ2-5; 8 bases align to TRBD2. This CDR3 is CASSRGGTQETQYF. CDR3 nucleotides: TGTGCCAGCAGCCGGGGGGGGACCCAAGAGACCCAGTACTTC.